This T cell receptor beta chain originates from a study of T cells in localized non-small cell lung cancer. Points from the study as a whole: Tumor samples were not multi-region, leaving intratumor heterogeneity unexcluded. Tumor trailed uninvolved adjacent lung in T cell clonality, which peaked there.

Only in-frame clones appear in the TCRdb table, and some are missing; sequencing was by immunoSEQ multiplex PCR. The top ten clones hold approximately 1.5% of a sample with some 140,000 clones, around 89% of them seen once. The CDR3 contains 17 residues. V gave up 10 bases and J gave up 6 bases; unmatched junction bases: 16. In germline, CDR1 is SGHTA, CDR2 FQGTGA. This clone came up a few times. Antigen specificity is unknown. The clonotype originates from a female donor over 55 with stage I lung adenocarcinoma. The J gene is TRBJ2-2, the V gene TRBV7-3, with 11 bases that match TRBD2. The sample in question was peripheral blood, obtained before any cancer treatment. CDR3 loop: CATGTSGKRGLSGELFF. CDR3 nucleotide sequence: TGTGCCACCGGGACTAGCGGAAAAAGGGGCCTTTCCGGGGAGCTGTTTTTT.